This paragraph covers one T cell receptor beta chain sequence. What it binds is not known. The data are from a study of cytomegalovirus exposure and HLA in healthy donors. General study findings and limits: Using a false discovery rate of 0.05, a later analysis showed that approximately 17,000 TCR beta sequences were associated with HLA alleles. What a later analysis showed was that several of the most significant clusters appeared linked to common viral pathogens. In an earlier analysis, most TCR beta V segments were productive about 87% or about 30% of the time. Investigators reported 164 TCR beta chains as tied to cytomegalovirus.

The PCR contained 60 Vbeta and 13 Jbeta primers. Profiling relied on immunoSEQ multiplex PCR, and the TCRdb table lists in-frame clones only, not all of them. The sample records about 150,000 clones, roughly 74% being singletons. Trimming shortened V by 1 base and J by 0 bases, and 7 bases separated the two germline ends. Per the germline V gene, CDR1 is SGHDN and CDR2 is FVKESK. The CDR3 runs 16 residues. The chain employs TRBV14 and TRBJ1-6; no definite D call. Source material: PBMCs. This receptor was obtained from a man younger than 35 in good health and CMV-seronegative. This chain's CDR3 is CASSQGPGSYNSPLHF. As DNA, the CDR3 is TGTGCCAGCAGCCAAGGTCCAGGCTCCTATAATTCACCCCTCCACTTT.